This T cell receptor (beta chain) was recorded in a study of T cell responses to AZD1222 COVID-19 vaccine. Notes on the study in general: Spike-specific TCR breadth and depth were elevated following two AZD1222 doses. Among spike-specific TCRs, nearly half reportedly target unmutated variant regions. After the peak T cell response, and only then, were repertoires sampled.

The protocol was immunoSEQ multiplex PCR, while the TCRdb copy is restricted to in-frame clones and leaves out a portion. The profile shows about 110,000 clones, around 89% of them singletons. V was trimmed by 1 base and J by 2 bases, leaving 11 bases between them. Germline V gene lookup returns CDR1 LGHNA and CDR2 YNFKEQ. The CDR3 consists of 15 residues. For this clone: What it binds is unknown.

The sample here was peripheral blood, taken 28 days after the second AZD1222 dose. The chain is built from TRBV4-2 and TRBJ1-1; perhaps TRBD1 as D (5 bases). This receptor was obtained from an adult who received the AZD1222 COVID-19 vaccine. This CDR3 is CASSQGGTGNTEAFF. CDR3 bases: TGTGCCAGCAGCCAAGGAGGGACGGGAAACACTGAAGCTTTCTTT.